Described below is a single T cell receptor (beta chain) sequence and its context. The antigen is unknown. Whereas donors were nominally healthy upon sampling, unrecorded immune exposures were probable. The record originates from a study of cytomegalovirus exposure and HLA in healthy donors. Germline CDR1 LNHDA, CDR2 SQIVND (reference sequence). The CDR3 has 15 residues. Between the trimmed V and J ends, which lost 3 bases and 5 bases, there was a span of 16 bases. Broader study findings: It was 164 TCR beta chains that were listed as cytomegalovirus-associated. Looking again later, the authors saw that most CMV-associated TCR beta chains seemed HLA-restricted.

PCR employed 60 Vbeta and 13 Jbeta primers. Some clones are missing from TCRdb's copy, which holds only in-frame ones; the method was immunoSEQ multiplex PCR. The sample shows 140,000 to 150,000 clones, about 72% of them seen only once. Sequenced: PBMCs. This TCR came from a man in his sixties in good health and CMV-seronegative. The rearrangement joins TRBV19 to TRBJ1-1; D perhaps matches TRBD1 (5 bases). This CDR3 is CASSMLNPRGTEAFF. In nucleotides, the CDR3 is TGTGCCAGTAGTATGCTCAACCCTCGGGGGACTGAAGCTTTCTTT.